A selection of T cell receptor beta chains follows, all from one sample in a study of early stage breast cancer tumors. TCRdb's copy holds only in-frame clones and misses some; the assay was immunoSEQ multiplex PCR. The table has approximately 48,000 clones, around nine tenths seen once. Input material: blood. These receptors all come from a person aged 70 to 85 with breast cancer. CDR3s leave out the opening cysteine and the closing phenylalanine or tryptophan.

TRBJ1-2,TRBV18,ASSRIDRDDGYT
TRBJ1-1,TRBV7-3,ASSPGTGPGAF
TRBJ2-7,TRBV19,ASSIGQGNEQY
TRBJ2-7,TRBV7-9,ASGQTTSFDEQY
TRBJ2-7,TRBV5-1,ASSLERQGYEQY
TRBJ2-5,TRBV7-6,ASSFTSGRGETQY
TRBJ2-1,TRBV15,ATTGGSSYNEQF
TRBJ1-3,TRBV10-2,ASSGVGRGNTIY
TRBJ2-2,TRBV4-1,ASSQVRVPGELF
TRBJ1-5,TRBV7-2,ASSTRAGEGQPQH
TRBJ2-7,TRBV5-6,ASSVPGTGEQY
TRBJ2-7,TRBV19,ASSPAGGGRAYEQY
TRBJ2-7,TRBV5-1,ASMTSGGYEQY
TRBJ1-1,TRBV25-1,ASTQTGNTEAF
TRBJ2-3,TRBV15,ATSRISGRVTDTQY
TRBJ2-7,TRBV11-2,ASSLGSSVTYEQY
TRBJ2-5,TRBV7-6,ASSLQGNSQETQY
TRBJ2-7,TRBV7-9,ASSPKYRVSDEQY
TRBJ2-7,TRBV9,ASSVSAGGPYEQY
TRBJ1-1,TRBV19,ASTLWPGQPNTEAF
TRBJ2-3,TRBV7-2,ASSSNGQGRTDTQY
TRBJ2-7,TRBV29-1,SVARGSYEQY
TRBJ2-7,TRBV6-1,ASSENWGLYEQY
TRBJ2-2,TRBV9,ASSTRGLAGSGTGELF
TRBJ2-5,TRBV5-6,ASSLASGETQY
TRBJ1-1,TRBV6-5,ASRRGSLDTEAF
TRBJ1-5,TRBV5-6,ASSPRDLGDQPQH
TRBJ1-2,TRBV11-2,ASSSSLGSYGYT
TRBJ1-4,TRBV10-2,ASRETGRGEKLF
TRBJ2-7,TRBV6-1,ASMRQGTLYEQY
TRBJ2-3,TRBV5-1,ASSAAVTSGATDTQY
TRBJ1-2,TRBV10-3,ASRGGSGYT
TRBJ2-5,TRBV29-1,SVHLAGSRY
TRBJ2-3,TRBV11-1,ASSSSGRSTDTQY
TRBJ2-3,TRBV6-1,ASSEAGSTDTQY
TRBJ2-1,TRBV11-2,ASSLGVEQF
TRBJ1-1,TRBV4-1,ASSPYPGQGKAEAF
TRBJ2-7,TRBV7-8,ASSYASEAYEQY
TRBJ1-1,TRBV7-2,ASSPGGAGDTEAF
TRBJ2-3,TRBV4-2,ASSPRQGAGTDTQY
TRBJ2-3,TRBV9,ASSPPSYQGFDTQY
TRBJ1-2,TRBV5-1,ASSLGMGANYGYT